This T cell receptor beta chain was recorded in a study of blood T cell repertoires in COVID-19. In the study overall: Sites across the United States, Italy and Spain contributed samples from acute and convalescent COVID-19. Sample material is recorded as cDNA or gDNA derived from T cells, B-cell-depleted T cells, or PBMCs.

The CDR3 runs to 14 residues. The germline gives CDR1 SGDLS, CDR2 YYNGEE. V lost 0 bases to trimming and J lost 8 bases, with 9 bases between them. The authors' processing: Nucleated cell counts were estimated from reference gene primer amplification. Sequencing used immunoSEQ multiplex PCR; TCRdb keeps in-frame clones, though not all of them. V, J and clone size are taken as reported in that table, and D and trimming were inferred from the DNA itself. The sample lists 170,000 or so clones, around 84% occurring once. The J gene is TRBJ1-6, the V gene TRBV9; D uncertain. Sequencing used peripheral blood. The sequence derives from a man between 40 and 49 years old with active or convalescent COVID-19. CDR3 nucleotide sequence: TGTGCCAGCAGCGTAGACGTAGGAGATTCACCCCTCCACTTT. Encoded protein: CASSVDVGDSPLHF.